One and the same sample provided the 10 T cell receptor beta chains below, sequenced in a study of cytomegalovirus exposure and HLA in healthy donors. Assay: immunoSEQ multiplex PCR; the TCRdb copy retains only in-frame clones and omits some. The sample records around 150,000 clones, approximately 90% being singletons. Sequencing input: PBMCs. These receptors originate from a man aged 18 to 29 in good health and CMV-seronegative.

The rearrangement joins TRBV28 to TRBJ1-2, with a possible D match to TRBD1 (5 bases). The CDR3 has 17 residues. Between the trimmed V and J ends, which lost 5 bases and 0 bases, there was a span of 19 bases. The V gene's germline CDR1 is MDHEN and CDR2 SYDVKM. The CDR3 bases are TGTGCCAGCAGTCCGACCTCGGACATAATTTCTAACTATGGCTACACCTTC. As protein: CASSPTSDIISNYGYTF.

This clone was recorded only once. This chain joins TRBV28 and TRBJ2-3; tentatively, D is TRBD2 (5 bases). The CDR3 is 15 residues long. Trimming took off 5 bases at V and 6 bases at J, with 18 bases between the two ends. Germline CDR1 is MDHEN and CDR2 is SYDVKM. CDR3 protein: CASSPLSGIRDTQYF. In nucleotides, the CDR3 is TGTGCCAGCAGTCCGCTTTCCGGGATTCGGGATACGCAGTATTTT.

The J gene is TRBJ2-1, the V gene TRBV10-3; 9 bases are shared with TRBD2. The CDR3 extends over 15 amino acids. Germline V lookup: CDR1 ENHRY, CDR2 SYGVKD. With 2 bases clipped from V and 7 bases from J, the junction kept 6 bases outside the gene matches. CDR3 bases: TGTGCCATCAGTGAGGGACTAGCGAGTCCAAATGAGCAGTTCTTC. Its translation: CAISEGLASPNEQFF.

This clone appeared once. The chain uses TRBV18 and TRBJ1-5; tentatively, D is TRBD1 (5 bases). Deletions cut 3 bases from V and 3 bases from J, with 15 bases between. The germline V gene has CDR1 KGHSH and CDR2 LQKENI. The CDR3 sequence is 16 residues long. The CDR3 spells CASSPLGQEINQPQHF. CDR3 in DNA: TGTGCCAGCTCACCGTTGGGGCAGGAGATCAATCAGCCCCAGCATTTT. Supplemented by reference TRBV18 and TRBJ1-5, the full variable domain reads NAGVMQNPRHLVRRRGQEARLRCSPMKGHSHVYWYRQLPEEGLKFMVYLQKENIIDESGMPKERFSAEFPKEGPSILRIQQVVRGDSAAYFCASSPLGQEINQPQHFGDGTRLSIL.

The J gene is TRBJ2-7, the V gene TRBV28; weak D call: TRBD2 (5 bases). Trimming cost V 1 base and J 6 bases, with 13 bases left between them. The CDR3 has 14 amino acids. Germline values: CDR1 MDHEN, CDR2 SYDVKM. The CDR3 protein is CASSLSTGIPEQYV. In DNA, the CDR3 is TGTGCCAGCAGTTTATCCACCGGGATCCCCGAGCAGTACGTC.

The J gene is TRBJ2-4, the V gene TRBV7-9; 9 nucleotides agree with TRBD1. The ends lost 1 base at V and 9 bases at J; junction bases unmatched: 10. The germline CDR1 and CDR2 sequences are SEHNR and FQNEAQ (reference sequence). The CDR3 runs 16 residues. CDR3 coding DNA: TGTGCCAGCAGCTTAGTAACAGGGGGCGCCTCAGGCATTCAGTACTTC. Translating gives CASSLVTGGASGIQYF. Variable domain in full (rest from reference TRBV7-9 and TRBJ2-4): DTGVSQNPRHKITKRGQNVTFRCDPISEHNRLYWYRQTLGQGPEFLTYFQNEAQLEKSRLLSDRFSAERPKGSFSTLEIQRTEQGDSAMYLCASSLVTGGASGIQYFGAGTRLSVL.

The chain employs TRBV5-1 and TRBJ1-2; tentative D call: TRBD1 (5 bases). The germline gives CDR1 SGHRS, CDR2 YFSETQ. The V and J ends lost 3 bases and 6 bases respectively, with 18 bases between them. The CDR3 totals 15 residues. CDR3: CASSWGEEGVNGYTF. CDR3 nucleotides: TGCGCCAGCAGCTGGGGGGAGGAGGGCGTGAATGGCTACACCTTC.

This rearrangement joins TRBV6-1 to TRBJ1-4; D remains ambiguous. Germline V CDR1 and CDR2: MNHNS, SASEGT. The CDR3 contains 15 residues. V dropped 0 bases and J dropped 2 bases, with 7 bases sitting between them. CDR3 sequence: CASSEAGSTNEKLFF. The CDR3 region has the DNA TGTGCCAGCAGTGAAGCTGGGAGCACTAATGAAAAACTGTTTTTT.

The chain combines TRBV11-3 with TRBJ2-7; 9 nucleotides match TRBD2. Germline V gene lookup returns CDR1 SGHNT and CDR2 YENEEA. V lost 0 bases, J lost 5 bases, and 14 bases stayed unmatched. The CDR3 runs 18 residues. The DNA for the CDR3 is TGTGCCAGCAGCTTAGAGGTCTTCGCGGGAGGGTGGATCGACGAGCAGTACTTC. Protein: CASSLEVFAGGWIDEQYF.

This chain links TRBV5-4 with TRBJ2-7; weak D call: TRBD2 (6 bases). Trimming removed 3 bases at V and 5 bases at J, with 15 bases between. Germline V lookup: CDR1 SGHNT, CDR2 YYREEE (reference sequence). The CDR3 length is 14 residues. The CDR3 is CASSSGLNPNEQYF. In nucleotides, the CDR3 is TGTGCCAGCAGCTCGGGACTGAATCCTAACGAGCAGTACTTC.